This T cell receptor (beta chain) came from a study of CD8 T cells in cerebrospinal fluid in Alzheimer's disease. Looked up from germline, CDR1 is SGHTA and CDR2 is FQGNSA. This CDR3 has 16 residues. Its frequency marks this clonotype as medium-sized. After re-calling the 10x single-cell sequencing reads, TCRdb lists one entry per CDR3 protein, DNA absent. The sample includes about 1,500 distinct CDR3 sequences. This receptor was obtained from a human donor in good health. The rearrangement joins TRBV7-2 to TRBJ2-1; TCRdb picks TRBD2, but there is no DNA to check that call. Input material: cerebrospinal fluid. CDR3 loop: CASSLVSGGAYNEQFF.